This paragraph covers one TCR beta chain sequence. Its antigen remains unidentified. No much larger clone is present one base from it, and per-base qualities are unavailable. This specimen belongs to a study of blood T cell repertoires in COVID-19 (dated by TCRdb to the early 2020s). About the full investigation: Collaborator samples came from the United States, Italy and Spain and covered acute and convalescent phases of COVID-19. The prospective study material was composed of cDNA or gDNA derived from T cells, B-cell-depleted T cells, or PBMCs. Subjects who had been exposed to COVID-19, were actively infected with it, or had recovered from it provided the deeply sampled blood TCRbeta repertoires that made up the dataset. A freely available public database, intended as a resource for researchers studying the immune response to SARS-CoV-2, is where the repertoires were released. The samples were drawn from the first 160 participants of the ongoing ImmuneRACE study and from more than 1,000 subjects provided by 6 global collaborators. Sample metadata almost always included a de-identified subject ID, COVID-19 status, age in years and sex. HLA class I and class II types, where available, came from metadata supplied by the sample provider rather than from assay-based typing. What the authors observed across the whole study: The quantity of clinical and demographic metadata differed by source and by participant and was supplied without curation.

TCRbeta CDR3 regions were amplified from genomic DNA by means of the immunoSEQ Assay, a bias-controlled multiplex PCR. On the authors' methods: The number of nucleated cells in each sample was estimated by amplification of reference gene primers within the assay. To quantify the absolute abundance of each unique TCRbeta CDR3 rearrangement, sequence reads were collapsed and filtered. For each sample, productive Simpson clonality was calculated as the square root of Simpson's diversity index across productive rearrangements. Held by TCRdb, this immuneACCESS table contains in-frame sequences only and omits some clones. Under half of the omission traces to an unresolved V gene where checked; the cause of the rest is unknown. The V and J calls and clone size are taken from that table; D and trimming were inferred from the DNA. The sample table records about 240,000 clones; 75% to 85% of these occur just once. The biggest ten clones account for roughly 5% of the sample.

Taken from cysteine to phenylalanine, the CDR3 has 16 residues. The DNA shown is the 48-base CDR3, in frame from base 1. The trim is 2 bases for V and 0 bases for J, with a gap of 14 bases between the germline ends. Based on the germline V gene, the CDR1 and CDR2 sequences are SQVTM and ANQGSEA. In Seattle, one collaborating source enrolled patients while the infection was active and tracked those patients longitudinally over the course of disease. Whole blood was collected in K2EDTA tubes by collaborating institutions according to the institutions' own protocols. For TCRbeta analysis, collaborators shipped samples in one of three forms: frozen whole blood, isolated PBMCs, or DNA extracted from either of those sample types.

The chain joins TRBV29-1 to TRBJ2-1; possibly the D gene is TRBD1, per 5 matching bases. This clonotype was obtained from a man aged 50 to 59 with COVID-19, enrolled during active disease. Sequenced input: peripheral blood. The DNA is TGCAGCGTTGAACAGGGCACAGGCTACTCCTACAATGAGCAGTTCTTC. Its coded protein is CSVEQGTGYSYNEQFF.